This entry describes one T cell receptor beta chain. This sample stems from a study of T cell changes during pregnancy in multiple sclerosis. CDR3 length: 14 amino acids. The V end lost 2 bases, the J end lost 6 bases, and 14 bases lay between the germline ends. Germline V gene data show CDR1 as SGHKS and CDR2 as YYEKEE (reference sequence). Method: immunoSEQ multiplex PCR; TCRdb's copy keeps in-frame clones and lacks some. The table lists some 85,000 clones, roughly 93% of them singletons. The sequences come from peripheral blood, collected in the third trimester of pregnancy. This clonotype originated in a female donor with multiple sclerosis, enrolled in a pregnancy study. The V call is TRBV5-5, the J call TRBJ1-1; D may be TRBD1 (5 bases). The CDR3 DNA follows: TGTGCCAGCAGCTTTTTTGAAGGGGTCGCTGAAGCTTTCTTT. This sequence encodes CASSFFEGVAEAFF.